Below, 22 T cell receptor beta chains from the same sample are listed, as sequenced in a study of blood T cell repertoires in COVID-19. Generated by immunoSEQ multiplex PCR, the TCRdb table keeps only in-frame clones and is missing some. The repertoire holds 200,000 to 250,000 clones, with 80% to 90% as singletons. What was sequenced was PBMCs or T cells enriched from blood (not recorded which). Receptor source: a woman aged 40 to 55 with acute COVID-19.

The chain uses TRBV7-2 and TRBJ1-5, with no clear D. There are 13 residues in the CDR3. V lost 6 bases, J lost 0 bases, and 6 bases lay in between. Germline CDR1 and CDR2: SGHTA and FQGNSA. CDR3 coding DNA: TGTGCCAGCAGTCTTATTAGCAATCAGCCCCAGCATTTT. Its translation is CASSLISNQPQHF.

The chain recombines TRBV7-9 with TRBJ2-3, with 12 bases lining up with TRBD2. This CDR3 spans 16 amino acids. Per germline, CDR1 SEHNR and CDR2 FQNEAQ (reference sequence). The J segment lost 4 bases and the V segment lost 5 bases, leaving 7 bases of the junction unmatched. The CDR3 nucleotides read TGTGCCAGCAGCCGGACTAGCGGGGCCCGGGCAGATACGCAGTATTTT. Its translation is CASSRTSGARADTQYF.

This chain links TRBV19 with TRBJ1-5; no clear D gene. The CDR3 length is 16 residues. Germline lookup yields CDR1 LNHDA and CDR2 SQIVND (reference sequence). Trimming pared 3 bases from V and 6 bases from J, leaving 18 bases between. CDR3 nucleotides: TGTGCCAGTAGTATTAGAAAAGAGTTCCGGGGTCAGCCCCAGCATTTT. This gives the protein CASSIRKEFRGQPQHF.

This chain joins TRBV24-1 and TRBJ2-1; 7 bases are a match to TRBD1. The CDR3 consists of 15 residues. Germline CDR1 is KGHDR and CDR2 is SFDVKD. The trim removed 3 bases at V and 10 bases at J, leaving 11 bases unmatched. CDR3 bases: TGTGCCACCAGTGATGGATACAGGGGCCGGCTCGAGCAGTTCTTC. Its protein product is CATSDGYRGRLEQFF.

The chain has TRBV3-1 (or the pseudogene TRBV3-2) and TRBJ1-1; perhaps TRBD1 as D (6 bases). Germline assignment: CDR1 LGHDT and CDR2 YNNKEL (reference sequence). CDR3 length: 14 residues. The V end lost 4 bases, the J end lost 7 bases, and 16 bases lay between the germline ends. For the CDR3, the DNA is TGTGCCAGCAGCCCCTTCAGGGGCTCAATTGAAGCTTTCTTT. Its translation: CASSPFRGSIEAFF.

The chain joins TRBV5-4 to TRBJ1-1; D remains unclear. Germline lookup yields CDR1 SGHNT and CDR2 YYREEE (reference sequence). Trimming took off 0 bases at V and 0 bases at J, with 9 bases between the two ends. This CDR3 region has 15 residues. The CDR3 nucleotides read TGTGCCAGCAGCTTGGATAAAAATCTGAACACTGAAGCTTTCTTT. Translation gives CASSLDKNLNTEAFF.

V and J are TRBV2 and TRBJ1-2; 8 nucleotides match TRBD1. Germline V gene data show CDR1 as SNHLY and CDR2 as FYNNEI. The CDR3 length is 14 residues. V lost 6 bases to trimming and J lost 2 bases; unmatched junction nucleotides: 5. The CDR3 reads CASRPTGGNYGYTF. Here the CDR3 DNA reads TGTGCCAGCAGACCCACAGGGGGGAACTATGGCTACACCTTC. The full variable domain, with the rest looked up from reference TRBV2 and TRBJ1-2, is EPEVTQTPSHQVTQMGQEVILRCVPISNHLYFYWYRQILGQKVEFLVSFYNNEISEKSEIFDDQFSVERPDGSNFTLKIRSTKLEDSAMYFCASRPTGGNYGYTFGSGTRLTVV.

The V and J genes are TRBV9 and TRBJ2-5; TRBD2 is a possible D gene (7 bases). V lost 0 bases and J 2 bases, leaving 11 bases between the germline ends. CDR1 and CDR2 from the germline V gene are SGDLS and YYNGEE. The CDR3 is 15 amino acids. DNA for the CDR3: TGTGCCAGCAGCGTAGCGGCGGGGGCTCAAGAGACCCAGTACTTC. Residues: CASSVAAGAQETQYF.

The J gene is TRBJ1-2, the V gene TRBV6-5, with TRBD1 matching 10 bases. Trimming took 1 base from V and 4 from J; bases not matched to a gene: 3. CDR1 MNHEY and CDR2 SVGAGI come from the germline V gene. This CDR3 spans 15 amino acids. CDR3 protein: CASSYYRDRGYGYTF. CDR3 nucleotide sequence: TGTGCCAGCAGTTACTATCGGGACAGGGGCTATGGCTACACCTTC.

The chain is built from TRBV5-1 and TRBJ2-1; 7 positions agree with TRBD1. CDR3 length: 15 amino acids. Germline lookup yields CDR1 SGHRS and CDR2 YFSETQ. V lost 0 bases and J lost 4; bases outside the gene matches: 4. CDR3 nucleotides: TGCGCCAGCAGCTTGGGGACAGGAATTTACAATGAGCAGTTCTTC. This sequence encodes CASSLGTGIYNEQFF.

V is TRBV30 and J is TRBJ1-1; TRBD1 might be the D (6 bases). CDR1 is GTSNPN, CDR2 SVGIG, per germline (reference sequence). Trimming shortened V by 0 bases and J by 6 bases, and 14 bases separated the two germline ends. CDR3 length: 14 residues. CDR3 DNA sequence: TGTGCCTGGAGTGTACAGGGCGTGAGGGCTGAAGCTTTCTTT. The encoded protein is CAWSVQGVRAEAFF.

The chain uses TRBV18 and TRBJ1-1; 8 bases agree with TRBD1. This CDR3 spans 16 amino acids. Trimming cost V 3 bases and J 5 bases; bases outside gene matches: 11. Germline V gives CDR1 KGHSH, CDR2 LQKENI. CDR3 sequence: CASSPDGQGFKTEAFF. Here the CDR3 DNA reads TGTGCCAGCTCACCTGACGGACAGGGATTTAAAACTGAAGCTTTCTTT. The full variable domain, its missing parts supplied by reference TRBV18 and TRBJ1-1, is NAGVMQNPRHLVRRRGQEARLRCSPMKGHSHVYWYRQLPEEGLKFMVYLQKENIIDESGMPKERFSAEFPKEGPSILRIQQVVRGDSAAYFCASSPDGQGFKTEAFFGQGTRLTVV.

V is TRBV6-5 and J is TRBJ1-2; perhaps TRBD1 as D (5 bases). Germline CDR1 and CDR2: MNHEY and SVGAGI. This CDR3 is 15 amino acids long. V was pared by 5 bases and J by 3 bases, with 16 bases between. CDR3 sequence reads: CASSSPQGRDYGYTF. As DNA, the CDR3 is TGTGCCAGCAGTAGCCCTCAGGGCAGGGACTATGGCTACACCTTC.

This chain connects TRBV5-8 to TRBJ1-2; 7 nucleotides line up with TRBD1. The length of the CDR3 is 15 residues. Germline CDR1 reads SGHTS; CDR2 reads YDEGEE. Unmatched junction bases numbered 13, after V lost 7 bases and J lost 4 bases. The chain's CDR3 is CASGPRTGSPYGYTF. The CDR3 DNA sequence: TGTGCCAGCGGACCTAGGACAGGATCCCCCTATGGCTACACCTTC.

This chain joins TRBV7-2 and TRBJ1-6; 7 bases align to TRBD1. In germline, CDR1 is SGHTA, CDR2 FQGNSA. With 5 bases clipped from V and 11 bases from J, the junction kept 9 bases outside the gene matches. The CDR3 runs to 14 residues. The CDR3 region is CASSPPRDSPPLHF. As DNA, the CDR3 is TGTGCCAGCAGCCCGCCCCGGGACAGCCCACCCCTCCACTTT.

Here the CDR3 DNA reads TGTGCCACCAGCAGAGAGGGCAGGGTTGTATCCTACGAGCAGTACTTC. Translating gives CATSREGRVVSYEQYF. The chain has TRBV15 and TRBJ2-7; TRBD1 is a possible D gene (5 bases). The CDR3 covers 16 residues. Germline V gene data show CDR1 as LNHNV and CDR2 as YYDKDF (reference sequence). V lost 0 bases and J 1 base, leaving 13 bases between the germline ends.

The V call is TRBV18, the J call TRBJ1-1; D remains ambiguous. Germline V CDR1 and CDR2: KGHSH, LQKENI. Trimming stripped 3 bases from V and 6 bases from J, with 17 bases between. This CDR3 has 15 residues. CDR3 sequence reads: CASSPRTINGAEAFF. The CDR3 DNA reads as TGTGCCAGCTCACCCAGGACTATCAACGGGGCTGAAGCTTTCTTT.

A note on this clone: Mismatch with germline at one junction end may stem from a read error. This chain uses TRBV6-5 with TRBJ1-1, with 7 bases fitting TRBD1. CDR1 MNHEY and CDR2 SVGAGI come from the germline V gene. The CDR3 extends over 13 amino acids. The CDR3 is CASRDLPRDRGVF. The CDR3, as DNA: TGTGCCAGCAGGGATTTACCACGGGACAGAGGGGTCTTT.

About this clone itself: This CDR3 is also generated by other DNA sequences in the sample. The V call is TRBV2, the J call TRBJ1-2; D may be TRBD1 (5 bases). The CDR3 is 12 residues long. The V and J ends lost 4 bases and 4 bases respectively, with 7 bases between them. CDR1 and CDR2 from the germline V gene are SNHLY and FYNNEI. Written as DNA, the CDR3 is TGTGCCAGCAGTGGGCAGGGCTATGGCTACACCTTC. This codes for CASSGQGYGYTF.

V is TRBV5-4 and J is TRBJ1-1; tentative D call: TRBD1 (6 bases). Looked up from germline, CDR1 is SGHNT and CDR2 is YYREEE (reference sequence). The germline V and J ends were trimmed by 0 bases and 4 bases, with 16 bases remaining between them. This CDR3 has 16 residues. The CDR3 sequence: CASSLEFQTGTTEAFF. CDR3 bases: TGTGCCAGCAGCTTGGAATTCCAAACAGGGACCACTGAAGCTTTCTTT.

This CDR3 reads CASSRIQDQPQHF. DNA for the CDR3: TGTGCCAGCAGCCGAATACAGGATCAGCCCCAGCATTTT. The chain combines TRBV7-8 with TRBJ1-5; maybe TRBD1 (5 bases). Germline CDR1 SGHVS, CDR2 FQNEAQ. The CDR3 has 13 amino acids. With 5 bases removed from V and 5 bases from J, the gap between germline ends came to 10 bases.

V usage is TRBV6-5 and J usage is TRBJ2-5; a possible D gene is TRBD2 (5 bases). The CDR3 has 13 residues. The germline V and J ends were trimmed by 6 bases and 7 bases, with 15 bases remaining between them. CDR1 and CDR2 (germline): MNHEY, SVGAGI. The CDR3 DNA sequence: TGTGCCAGCAGCCGGGGAGTAGGTGGGACCCAGTACTTC. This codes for CASSRGVGGTQYF.